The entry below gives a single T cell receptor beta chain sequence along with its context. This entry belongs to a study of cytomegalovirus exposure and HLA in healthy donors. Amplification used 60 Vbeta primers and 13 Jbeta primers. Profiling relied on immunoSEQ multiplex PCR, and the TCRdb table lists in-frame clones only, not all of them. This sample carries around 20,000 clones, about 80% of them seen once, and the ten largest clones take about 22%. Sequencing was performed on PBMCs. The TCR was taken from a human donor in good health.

As DNA, the CDR3 is TGTGCCAGCAGCCAATTAAACAAGGGAGAAATGAACACTGAAGCTTTCTTT. Protein: CASSQLNKGEMNTEAFF. The chain couples TRBV4-2 to TRBJ1-1; D gene unclear. This CDR3 region has 17 residues. The germline V gene has CDR1 LGHNA and CDR2 YNFKEQ. V gave up 2 bases and J gave up 0 bases, with 16 bases separating them.